The rows below give T cell receptor beta chains drawn from one sample of a study of T cell responses to AZD1222 COVID-19 vaccine. Some clones are missing from TCRdb's copy, which holds only in-frame ones; the method was immunoSEQ multiplex PCR. The profile shows roughly 100,000 clones, over 80% of them singletons. The sample was peripheral blood, taken on day 0 of AZD1222 vaccination. These receptors were taken from an adult in good health. CDR3s include the opening cysteine and the closing phenylalanine or tryptophan. The D gene is left open where the match is weak.

v_gene	d_gene	j_gene	CDR3aa
TRBV28	TRBD1	TRBJ1-1	CASRTPGGMRTEAFF
TRBV6-4	TRBD2	TRBJ2-1	CASSVATSGGARDEQFF
TRBV5-4	TRBD1	TRBJ1-4	CASSDPTGGEKLFF
TRBV6-5	.	TRBJ2-1	CASSYGDRSDYNEQFF
TRBV5-6	.	TRBJ1-2	CASSWALGGYTF
TRBV20-1	.	TRBJ1-1	CSARGQPAAFF
TRBV19	TRBD1	TRBJ1-2	CASGGQGYGYTF
TRBV19	TRBD2	TRBJ2-3	CASSIDEDGTSGKSTDTQYF
TRBV4-3	.	TRBJ1-5	CASSQDRSPHQPQHF
TRBV6-5	.	TRBJ1-2	CASRLGPGYTF
TRBV7-6	TRBD1	TRBJ2-1	CASSHPPGQGYNEQFF
TRBV2	.	TRBJ1-1	CASSRDDGTEAFF
TRBV7-2	.	TRBJ1-3	CASSFGAGNTIYF
TRBV9	TRBD2	TRBJ2-1	CASSVGLAGGRYEQFF
TRBV19	TRBD1	TRBJ1-5	CASRSGTGGDQPQHF
TRBV9	TRBD1	TRBJ2-5	CASSVGQAAQTETQYF
TRBV11-2	.	TRBJ1-1	CASSLGLVRTEAFF
TRBV19	TRBD2	TRBJ2-1	CASSRGLAESGDNEQFF
TRBV4-3	TRBD2	TRBJ2-7	CASSQETTSVDLDSYEQYF
TRBV19	TRBD1	TRBJ1-6	CASSTDRGQGSPLHF
TRBV7-9	.	TRBJ1-4	CASSLYRDTSNEKLFF
TRBV6-4	.	TRBJ1-1	CASSDSGSDEAFF
TRBV10-2	.	TRBJ2-5	CASSGAQETQYF
TRBV7-2	TRBD2	TRBJ2-5	CASSFGLAGGKETQYF
TRBV19	TRBD2	TRBJ2-5	CASRVRTSGSQETQYF
TRBV6-5	TRBD1	TRBJ1-5	CASSYSTGGGQPQHF
TRBV6-2/TRBV6-3	.	TRBJ1-5	CASSYGDQPQHF
TRBV9	TRBD2	TRBJ2-1	CASSVGRLAGTEQFF
TRBV5-1	TRBD2	TRBJ2-1	CASNPGVREDQYEQFF
TRBV7-2	TRBD2	TRBJ2-1	CASSLTSGGIYEQFF
TRBV5-1	TRBD2	TRBJ2-2	CASSLGLAGLTNTGELFF
TRBV7-3	.	TRBJ2-2	CASSTGTGHTGELFF
TRBV25-1	TRBD1	TRBJ1-3	CASSDDRGSGNTIYF
TRBV7-9	.	TRBJ1-2	CASSLSPVNYGYTF
TRBV6-1	.	TRBJ1-2	CASSEANGESYGYTF
TRBV5-1	.	TRBJ2-5	CASRVASTLQETQYF
TRBV5-8	.	TRBJ2-1	CASGYYNEQFF
TRBV7-5	.	TRBJ2-1	CAQVQGTYNEQFF
TRBV12-3/TRBV12-4	.	TRBJ1-5	CASSFSDQPQHF
TRBV7-2	.	TRBJ1-4	CASTPSGNEKLFF
TRBV7-9	.	TRBJ1-2	CASSLAISLGDYGYTF
TRBV19	.	TRBJ2-5	CASSPLTGEYQETQYF
TRBV6-2/TRBV6-3	.	TRBJ2-2	CASSSKRDVAPGELFF
TRBV6-4	TRBD1	TRBJ1-1	CASSDGQGEIAFF
TRBV10-1	.	TRBJ1-2	CASSEWGDYGYTF
TRBV28	.	TRBJ1-5	CASRVGNQPQHF
TRBV28	.	TRBJ2-3	CASRYHRAGENTQYF
TRBV6-2/TRBV6-3	TRBD1	TRBJ2-5	CASSILTGPQETQYF
TRBV6-5	.	TRBJ2-3	CASSSPWTEGDTQYF
TRBV6-5	TRBD2	TRBJ2-1	CASSYSPLAGYNEQFF
TRBV6-5	.	TRBJ2-7	CASSYFRGSRYEQYF
TRBV28	.	TRBJ2-7	CATYGTSYEQYF
TRBV10-3	.	TRBJ1-2	CAISEQGGLHYGYTF
TRBV6-1	.	TRBJ2-7	CASSDPWVRRGSEQYF
TRBV6-6	.	TRBJ2-1	CASSSGAQKFF
TRBV27	TRBD1	TRBJ1-5	CASSPQGAVNQPQHF
TRBV20-1	TRBD1	TRBJ1-4	CSCRGEKLFF
TRBV18	TRBD1	TRBJ1-2	CASSSLSGQGTFHGYTF
TRBV7-2	.	TRBJ2-2	CASGEVGGIHTGELFF
TRBV5-4	TRBD1	TRBJ2-7	CASSLNRRGPSYEQYF